This entry lists 30 T cell receptor beta chains sequenced from one sample in a study of control samples from healthy donors and cancer patients. Profiling relied on immunoSEQ multiplex PCR, and the TCRdb table lists in-frame clones only, not all of them. The sample contains about 95,000 clones, 85% of which appear only once. Sample: blood. These receptors were obtained from a man younger than 40 in good health.

This clone was recorded a few times. This rearrangement joins TRBV28 to TRBJ2-2; D call uncertain. CDR3 size: 14 residues. Looked up from germline, CDR1 is MDHEN and CDR2 is SYDVKM. Trimming shortened V by 5 bases and J by 9 bases, and 16 bases separated the two germline ends. CDR3 coding DNA: TGTGCCAGCAGTCTCCTTAGTGGGGTCCGGGAGCTGTTTTTT. Translating gives CASSLLSGVRELFF.

This clone was detected only once. The gene calls are TRBV10-2 and TRBJ2-2; no reliable D call. The V end lost 2 bases, the J end lost 2 bases, and 3 bases lay between the germline ends. The CDR3 runs to 13 residues. In germline, CDR1 is WSHSY, CDR2 SAAADI. CDR3 in amino acids: CASSETNTGELFF. CDR3 DNA: TGCGCCAGCAGTGAGACAAACACCGGGGAGCTGTTTTTT.

The chain has TRBV6-5 and TRBJ2-2, with D perhaps matching TRBD1 (6 bases). The CDR3 spans 15 residues. CDR1 is MNHEY, CDR2 SVGAGI, per germline. The V and J ends lost 6 bases and 0 bases respectively, with 11 bases between them. This CDR3 is CASRGAEANTGELFF. The CDR3 nucleotides read TGTGCCAGCAGGGGGGCCGAAGCGAACACCGGGGAGCTGTTTTTT.

The chain links TRBV7-9 to TRBJ1-6; D gene unclear. Trimming left V 1 base short and J 10 bases short, with 11 bases between. This CDR3 is built from 14 residues. Germline CDR1 and CDR2: SEHNR and FQNEAQ (reference sequence). The CDR3 here is CASSLDTEGSPLHF. In DNA form, the CDR3 reads TGTGCCAGCAGCTTAGACACAGAAGGCTCACCCCTCCACTTT. Filled out from reference TRBV7-9 and TRBJ1-6, the complete variable domain reads DTGVSQNPRHKITKRGQNVTFRCDPISEHNRLYWYRQTLGQGPEFLTYFQNEAQLEKSRLLSDRFSAERPKGSFSTLEIQRTEQGDSAMYLCASSLDTEGSPLHFGNGTRLTVT.

This clone has only one observation. This chain uses TRBV9 with TRBJ1-3, with D unclear. V dropped 2 bases and J dropped 0 bases, with 12 bases sitting between them. The CDR3 runs 16 residues. Germline V gives CDR1 SGDLS, CDR2 YYNGEE. The CDR3 here is CASSVGYSFSGNTIYF. CDR3 nucleotide sequence: TGTGCCAGCAGCGTCGGCTATTCGTTCTCTGGAAACACCATATATTTT.

The chain has TRBV19 and TRBJ1-2; 9 bases align to TRBD1. Trimming removed 5 bases from V and 2 bases from J; junction bases left unmatched: 6. Germline lookup yields CDR1 LNHDA and CDR2 SQIVND (reference sequence). The CDR3 is 15 residues long. The CDR3 coding sequence is TGTGCCAGTAGTGTCCCGGGACAGGGAAACTATGGCTACACCTTC. Protein product: CASSVPGQGNYGYTF.

The V and J genes are TRBV10-3 and TRBJ2-7; D call uncertain. V was pared by 7 bases and J by 6 bases, with 16 bases between. This CDR3 spans 13 amino acids. From germline, CDR1 is ENHRY and CDR2 SYGVKD. CDR3 loop: CAINGPGVGEQYF. The CDR3 coding sequence is TGTGCCATCAACGGGCCCGGAGTGGGCGAGCAGTACTTC.

The V gene is TRBV6-1, the J gene TRBJ1-2, with a weak D call TRBD1 (6 bases). CDR3 length: 17 amino acids. V was cut by 2 bases and J by 4 bases, with 20 bases left in between. Germline assignment: CDR1 MNHNS and CDR2 SASEGT. Written as DNA, the CDR3 is TGTGCCAGCAGTGAAATGCAGGGGAGCGACGTAATCTATGGCTACACCTTC. Its translation is CASSEMQGSDVIYGYTF.

The chain recombines TRBV7-2 with TRBJ1-1; D is uncertain. V was cut by 3 bases and J by 2 bases, with 7 bases left in between. CDR1 and CDR2 (germline): SGHTA, FQGNSA. The CDR3 extends over 13 amino acids. This CDR3 is CASSLIVNTEAFF. The CDR3 coding sequence is TGTGCCAGCAGCTTGATAGTTAACACTGAAGCTTTCTTT.

This clone has more than one count but fewer than ten. The chain uses TRBV13 and TRBJ1-2, with 12 bases identical to TRBD1. V gave up 3 bases and J gave up 7 bases; unmatched junction bases: 6. The CDR3 contains 15 residues. Germline assignment: CDR1 PRHDT and CDR2 FYEKMQ (reference sequence). The CDR3 coding sequence is TGTGCCAGCAGCTTGGGGACAGGGGGCGCATCTGGCTACACCTTC. Protein product: CASSLGTGGASGYTF.

The J gene is TRBJ1-2, the V gene TRBV28; D gene unclear. CDR1 and CDR2 (germline): MDHEN, SYDVKM. Trimming shortened V by 2 bases and J by 2 bases, and 9 bases separated the two germline ends. The CDR3 has 14 amino acids. CDR3 in amino acids: CASSLGGQNYGYTF. In nucleotides, the CDR3 is TGTGCCAGCAGTTTAGGAGGGCAGAACTATGGCTACACCTTC.

The chain employs TRBV10-3 and TRBJ1-4; D call uncertain. The V and J ends lost 4 bases and 0 bases respectively, with 9 bases between them. CDR3 length: 15 amino acids. Germline CDR1 is ENHRY and CDR2 is SYGVKD. The CDR3 region has the DNA TGTGCCATCAGTGGTACAGCTGCAACTAATGAAAAACTGTTTTTT. This sequence encodes CAISGTAATNEKLFF.

The V gene is TRBV5-1, the J gene TRBJ1-3; a possible D gene is TRBD1 (6 bases). CDR3 size: 15 residues. V lost 3 bases and J 3 bases, leaving 13 bases between the germline ends. The V gene's germline CDR1 is SGHRS and CDR2 YFSETQ. The CDR3 region has the DNA TGCGCCAGCAGCTGGGGGGCCGGAGGTGGAAACACCATATATTTT. The encoded protein is CASSWGAGGGNTIYF.

J is TRBJ1-1 and V is TRBV5-1; 8 bases line up with TRBD1. CDR1 and CDR2 (germline): SGHRS, YFSETQ. V lost 4 bases to trimming and J lost 3 bases; unmatched junction nucleotides: 8. There are 15 residues in the CDR3. The CDR3, as DNA: TGCGCCAGCAGCACAGGACAGGGAGGCCACACTGAAGCTTTCTTT. Residues: CASSTGQGGHTEAFF.

The CDR3 sequence: CAWGPTQYNEQFF. The CDR3 region has the DNA TGTGCCTGGGGCCCGACGCAATACAATGAGCAGTTCTTC. The chain joins TRBV30 to TRBJ2-1; D gene uncertain. The CDR3 is made up of 13 amino acids. Germline CDR1 reads GTSNPN; CDR2 reads SVGIG (reference sequence). Trimming took off 5 bases at V and 4 bases at J, with 12 bases between the two ends. The full variable domain, its missing parts supplied by reference TRBV30 and TRBJ2-1, is SQTIHQWPATLVQPVGSPLSLECTVEGTSNPNLYWYRQAAGRGLQLLFYSVGIGQISSEVPQNLSASRPQDRQFILSSKKLLLSDSGFYLCAWGPTQYNEQFFGPGTRLTVL.

The gene calls are TRBV25-1 and TRBJ2-7; maybe TRBD2 (5 bases). The V and J ends lost 2 bases and 0 bases respectively, with 11 bases between them. The CDR3 runs 15 residues. Per germline, CDR1 MGHDK and CDR2 SYGVNS. In nucleotides, the CDR3 is TGTGCCAGCAGTGAAATCGAGGGTCACTCCTACGAGCAGTACTTC. Amino acid sequence: CASSEIEGHSYEQYF.

The CDR3 protein is CASSIQGSYSYNEQFF. The CDR3, as DNA: TGTGCCAGTAGTATCCAGGGGAGCTACTCCTACAATGAGCAGTTCTTC. V gene TRBV19 combines with J gene TRBJ2-1; perhaps TRBD1 as D (6 bases). There are 16 residues in the CDR3. V was clipped by 3 bases and J by 0 bases, with 12 bases between them. The V gene's germline CDR1 is LNHDA and CDR2 SQIVND (reference sequence).

The rearrangement links TRBV9 to TRBJ2-7; 7 bases align to TRBD1. With 2 bases clipped from V and 2 bases from J, the junction kept 7 bases outside the gene matches. Germline lookup yields CDR1 SGDLS and CDR2 YYNGEE. This CDR3 has 15 amino acids. CDR3 amino acids: CASSVTGLRTYEQYF. Written as DNA, the CDR3 is TGTGCCAGCAGCGTGACAGGGCTGAGAACCTACGAGCAGTACTTC.

The rearrangement joins TRBV7-8 to TRBJ1-5; D not certain. V lost 1 base and J lost 5, with 6 bases in between. Germline CDR1 is SGHVS and CDR2 is FQNEAQ. This CDR3 is built from 13 residues. CDR3 sequence reads: CASSLGGDQPQHF. CDR3 DNA: TGTGCCAGCAGCTTAGGCGGTGATCAGCCCCAGCATTTT.

For this clone: This sequence may be a read error, since a much larger clone differs from it by one base. The genes are TRBV28 and TRBJ1-1; D not certain. In germline, CDR1 is MDHEN, CDR2 SYDVKM. CDR3 size: 11 residues. V dropped 8 bases and J dropped 0 bases, with 4 bases sitting between them. CDR3 bases: TGTGCCAGCGGGTTGAACACTGAAGCTTTCTTT. Its protein is CASGLNTEAFF.

The chain couples TRBV10-3 to TRBJ2-7; the D gene is possibly TRBD2 (5 bases). V lost 2 bases and J 2 bases, leaving 10 bases between the germline ends. This CDR3 has 14 amino acids. Germline CDR1 is ENHRY and CDR2 is SYGVKD. The CDR3 DNA is TGTGCCATCAGTGAGGGGAGAGGAACCTACGAGCAGTACTTC. Translating gives CAISEGRGTYEQYF.

V is TRBV7-2 and J is TRBJ2-3; 9 bases map to TRBD2. The CDR3 totals 17 residues. The V segment lost 0 bases and the J segment 4 bases; nucleotides outside the gene matches: 8. The germline V gene has CDR1 SGHTA and CDR2 FQGNSA. The CDR3 bases are TGTGCCAGCAGCTTAGCCCTCGGGCGGGGGGGACCAGATACGCAGTATTTT. Its translation: CASSLALGRGGPDTQYF.

The genes are TRBV19 and TRBJ1-4, with D possibly matching TRBD1 (5 bases). With 7 bases removed from V and 5 bases from J, the gap between germline ends came to 17 bases. This CDR3 region has 15 residues. From germline, CDR1 is LNHDA and CDR2 SQIVND (reference sequence). The CDR3 loop is CASKVGGAQNEKLFF. The CDR3 coding sequence is TGTGCCAGTAAGGTTGGGGGAGCCCAAAATGAAAAACTGTTTTTT.

The V call is TRBV19, the J call TRBJ1-2; TRBD1 matches at 9 bases. CDR3 size: 12 residues. The V and J ends lost 10 bases and 2 bases, in that order; junction bases with no gene match: 2. The germline V gene encodes CDR1 LNHDA and CDR2 SQIVND (reference sequence). CDR3 in amino acids: CATGTGNYGYTF. DNA for the CDR3: TGTGCCACCGGGACAGGGAACTATGGCTACACCTTC.

J is TRBJ1-2 and V is TRBV18; D not certain. This CDR3 spans 14 amino acids. V gave up 1 base and J gave up 3 bases, with 9 bases separating them. Looked up from germline, CDR1 is KGHSH and CDR2 is LQKENI. This CDR3 is CASSPQARDYGYTF. The CDR3 DNA reads TGTGCCAGCTCACCACAGGCAAGGGACTATGGCTACACCTTC.

About this clone: The same CDR3 also results from other DNA sequences found in this sample. This sequence joins TRBV9 and TRBJ1-2; TRBD1 matches 7 bases. V dropped 3 bases and J dropped 4; count of bases not matched to a gene: 9. Germline V lookup: CDR1 SGDLS, CDR2 YYNGEE. The CDR3 spans 15 residues. The CDR3 is CASSAGRGGIYGYTF. CDR3 nucleotide sequence: TGTGCCAGCAGCGCAGGTAGAGGGGGCATCTATGGCTACACCTTC.

The CDR3 DNA reads TGTGCCAGCAGTGACCGGGACACAAACTCCCCCTACGAGCAGTACTTC. Protein: CASSDRDTNSPYEQYF. The gene calls are TRBV6-1 and TRBJ2-7; possible D gene TRBD1, 6 bases. V lost 3 bases and J lost 2, with 17 bases in between. The CDR3 runs 16 residues. Germline V CDR1 and CDR2: MNHNS, SASEGT.

The genes are TRBV5-1 and TRBJ2-6; D remains unclear. The CDR3 is 15 residues long. Trimming pared 2 bases from V and 4 bases from J, leaving 10 bases between. CDR1 and CDR2 from the germline V gene are SGHRS and YFSETQ. CDR3 sequence (DNA): TGCGCCAGCAGCTTTGCGGTCACGGGGGCCAACGTCCTGACTTTC. It translates to CASSFAVTGANVLTF.

In this sample, this clone turned up once. CDR3 sequence reads: CASSEAFSYEQYF. The DNA for the CDR3 is TGTGCCAGCAGTGAAGCTTTTTCCTACGAGCAGTACTTC. The genes are TRBV6-1 and TRBJ2-7; D is ambiguous. Per germline, CDR1 MNHNS and CDR2 SASEGT. Trimming left V 0 bases short and J 1 base short, with 4 bases between. CDR3 length: 13 amino acids.

The DNA of the CDR3 is TGTGCCAGCAGCGGACAGGGAGGGTATGGCTACACCTTC. As protein: CASSGQGGYGYTF. V and J are TRBV6-5 and TRBJ1-2; 8 bases align to TRBD1. J gave up 5 bases and V 6 bases, and 5 bases lay outside the gene matches. The CDR3 covers 13 residues. Germline assignment: CDR1 MNHEY and CDR2 SVGAGI.